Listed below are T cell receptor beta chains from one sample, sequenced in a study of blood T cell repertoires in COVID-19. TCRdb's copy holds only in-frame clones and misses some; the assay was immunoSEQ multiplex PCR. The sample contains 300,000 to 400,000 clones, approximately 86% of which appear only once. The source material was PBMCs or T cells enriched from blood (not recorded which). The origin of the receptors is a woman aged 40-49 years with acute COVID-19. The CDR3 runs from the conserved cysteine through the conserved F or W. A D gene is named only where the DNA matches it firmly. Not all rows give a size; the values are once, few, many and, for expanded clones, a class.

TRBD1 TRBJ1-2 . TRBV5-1 TGCGCCAGCAGCTTGGCGGGAGGGGGCGGCTATGGCTACACCTTC CASSLAGGGGYGYTF
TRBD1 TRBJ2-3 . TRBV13 TGTGCCAGCAGCATGGACAGGGGGCTGGGGGATACGCAGTATTTT CASSMDRGLGDTQYF
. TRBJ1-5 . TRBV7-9 TGTGCCAGCAGCTTGCAGGCCGATAGCAATCAGCCCCAGCATTTT CASSLQADSNQPQHF
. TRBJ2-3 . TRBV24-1 TGTGCCACCAGTGATTTTGAGGGATGGACAGATACGCAGTATTTT CATSDFEGWTDTQYF
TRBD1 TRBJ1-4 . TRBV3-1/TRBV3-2 TGTGCCAGCAGCCTTTCGACAGGGGGGAACGAAAAACTGTTTTTT CASSLSTGGNEKLFF
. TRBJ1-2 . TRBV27 TGTGCCAGCAGTCCAACCCCCACTCGGGATTCGGGCTACACCTTC CASSPTPTRDSGYTF
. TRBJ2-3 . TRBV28 TGTGCCAGCAGTTCGATGGACAGAACAATCACAGATACGCAGTATTTT CASSSMDRTITDTQYF
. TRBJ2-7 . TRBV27 TGTGCCATCGGAAGCCAGGGGGGCCGGGAGCAGTACTTC CAIGSQGGREQYF
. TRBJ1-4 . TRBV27 TGTGCCAGCAGTCGCGGGGGGGCAGGGGTGAATGAAAAACTGTTTTTT CASSRGGAGVNEKLFF
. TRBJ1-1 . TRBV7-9 TGTGCCAGCAGCCCCGGACTGCAGGACACTGAAGCTTTCTTT CASSPGLQDTEAFF
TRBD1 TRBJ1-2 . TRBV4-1 TGCGCCAGCAGCCAAGAGGGACAGGCTAACTATGGCTACACCTTC CASSQEGQANYGYTF
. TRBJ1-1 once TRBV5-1 TGCGCCAGCAGCTTGGGAGGTACGAACACTGAAGCTTTCTTT CASSLGGTNTEAFF
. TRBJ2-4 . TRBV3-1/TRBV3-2 TGTGCCAGCAGCCTCCTGGGACTGGGCCAAAACATTCAGTACTTC CASSLLGLGQNIQYF
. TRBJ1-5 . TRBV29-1 TGCAGCGTTGCTGGGAGTAGCAATCAGCCCCAGCATTTT CSVAGSSNQPQHF
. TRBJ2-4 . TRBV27 TGTGCCAGCAGTTTACCCAGCTTC CASSLPSF
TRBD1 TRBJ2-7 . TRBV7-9 TGTGCCAGCAGCCTAAACCCTCCCGGGACAGGGTCATACGAGCAGTACTTC CASSLNPPGTGSYEQYF
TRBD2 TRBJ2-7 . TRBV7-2 TGTGCCAGCAGCGAGGGACTAGTTGTCGAGCAGTACTTC CASSEGLVVEQYF
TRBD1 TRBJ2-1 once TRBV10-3 TGTGCCACCGTCGCTTCAGGGGGTGAGAATGAGCAGTTCTTC CATVASGGENEQFF
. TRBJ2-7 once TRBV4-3 TGCGCCAGCAGCCAAGATGTCAGGGGTACCTACGAGCAGTACTTC CASSQDVRGTYEQYF
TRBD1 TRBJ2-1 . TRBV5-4 TGTGCCAGCAGCTTGGGTACAGGGGTACGGGAGCAGTTCTTC CASSLGTGVREQFF
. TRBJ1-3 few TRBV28 TGTGCCAGCAGTTTCAGGGATCGGCCTGGAAACACCATATATTTT CASSFRDRPGNTIYF
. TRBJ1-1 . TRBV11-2 TGTGCCAGCAGCTTAGATGGGGGGGACACTGAAGCTTTCTTT CASSLDGGDTEAFF
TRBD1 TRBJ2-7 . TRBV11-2 TGTGCCAGCAGTTCCGGACAGGGGGTATCCTACGAGCAGTACTTC CASSSGQGVSYEQYF
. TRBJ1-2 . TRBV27 TGTGCCAGCAGTCCCGGAGACCGGATGTATGGCTACACCTTC CASSPGDRMYGYTF
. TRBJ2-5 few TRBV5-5 TGTGCCAGCAGCTTGGTACTAGTTTTAAGGGAGACCCAGTACTTC CASSLVLVLRETQYF
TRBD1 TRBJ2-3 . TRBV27 TGTGCCAGCAACGACAGGGTAGAATGGGATACGCAGTATTTT CASNDRVEWDTQYF
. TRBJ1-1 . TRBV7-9 TGTGCCAGCACAAGGGGATGGAACACTGAAGCTTTCTTT CASTRGWNTEAFF
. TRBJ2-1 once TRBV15 TGTGCCACCAGCAGAGATCGAGCCACCCTACAGTTCTTC CATSRDRATLQFF
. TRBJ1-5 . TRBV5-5 TGTGCCAGCAGCTTGGGAGACAGTAGCAATCAGCCCCAGCATTTT CASSLGDSSNQPQHF
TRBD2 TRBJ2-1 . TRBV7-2 TGTGCCAGCGGATTTCATCTGGGGACTAGCAAGAATGAGCAGTTCTTC CASGFHLGTSKNEQFF
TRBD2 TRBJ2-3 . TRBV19 TGTGCCAGTAGTATGACTAGCGGGAGTACAGATACGCAGTATTTT CASSMTSGSTDTQYF
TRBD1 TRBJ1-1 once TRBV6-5 TGTGCCAGCAGTTACCAGGGACAGGGGCGTGAAGCTTTCTTT CASSYQGQGREAFF
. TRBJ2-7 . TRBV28 TGTGCCAGCCTAAACAGCGGTATTCCTTACGAGCAGTACTTC CASLNSGIPYEQYF
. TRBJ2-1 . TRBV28 TGTGCCAGCAGCCTCCTGACTAGTTCCGCCTACAATGAGCAGTTCTTC CASSLLTSSAYNEQFF
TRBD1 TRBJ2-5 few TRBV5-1 TGCGCCAGCAGCTTGGCTACAGGGGGCCAGGAGACCCAGTACTTC CASSLATGGQETQYF
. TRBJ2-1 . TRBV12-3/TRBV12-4 TGTGCCAGCAGTTCGGGTCGTTTTCGGTTCTTC CASSSGRFRFF
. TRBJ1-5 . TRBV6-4 TGTGCCAGCAGCTCGGAGGAGGGTCAGCCCCAGCATTTT CASSSEEGQPQHF
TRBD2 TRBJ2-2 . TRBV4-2 TGTGCCAGCAGCCAAGATCTACTAGCGGGTTACACCGGGGAGCTGTTTTTT CASSQDLLAGYTGELFF
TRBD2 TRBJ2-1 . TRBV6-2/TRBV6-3 TGTGCCAGCAGTTACAGGGGCGGGAGCCCCTTCAATGAGCAGTTCTTC CASSYRGGSPFNEQFF
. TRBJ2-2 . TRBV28 . CASSSSGLNTGELFF
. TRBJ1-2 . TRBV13 TGTGCCAGCAGCCCTCGAACCAGGGCCCATGGCTACACCTTC CASSPRTRAHGYTF
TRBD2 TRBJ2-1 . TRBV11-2 TGTGCCAGCAGCTCAAGACTAGCGGGGGGGCTCTCCTACAATGAGCAGTTCTTC CASSSRLAGGLSYNEQFF
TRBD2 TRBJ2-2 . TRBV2 TGTGCCAGCAGTTCCTCCGGGACTACTACCGGGGAGCTGTTTTTT CASSSSGTTTGELFF
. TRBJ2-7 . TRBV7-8 TGTGCCAGCAGCCCCAAGTGGGGAGGAAAGGGCTACGAGCAGTACTTC CASSPKWGGKGYEQYF
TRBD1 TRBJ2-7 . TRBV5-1 TGCGCCAGCAGCCCCCTCGACAGGGGTCCCTACGAGCAGTACTTC CASSPLDRGPYEQYF
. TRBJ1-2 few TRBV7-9 TGTGCCAGCAGCTTTGACTCTAACTATGGCTACACCTTC CASSFDSNYGYTF
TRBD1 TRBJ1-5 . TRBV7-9 TGTGCCAGCAGCAGTTTCAGGACAGGAAGTCAGCCCCAGCATTTT CASSSFRTGSQPQHF
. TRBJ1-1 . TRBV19 TGTGCCAGTAGTTCCGACATGAACACTGAAGCTTTCTTT CASSSDMNTEAFF